These 21 T cell receptor beta chains were sequenced from one sample in a study of OX40 agonist ivuxolimab in advanced cancers. This table comes from immunoSEQ multiplex PCR, and its TCRdb copy is limited to in-frame clones, with some not included. The sample consists of tens of thousands of clones, over 80% of them appearing once. The specimen comprised CD4+ or CD8+ T cells sorted from blood, sampled in a trial of the OX40 agonist ivuxolimab. The origin of the receptors is an adult with an advanced solid tumor such as melanoma, head and neck, liver or kidney cancer.

V usage is TRBV7-8 and J usage is TRBJ2-7; TRBD1 matches 7 bases. The J segment lost 2 bases and the V segment lost 5 bases, leaving 9 bases of the junction unmatched. Germline values: CDR1 SGHVS, CDR2 FQNEAQ. The CDR3 runs 15 residues. This CDR3 is CASSPYRQGPYEQYF. In DNA, the CDR3 is TGTGCCAGCAGCCCTTACCGACAGGGCCCCTACGAGCAGTACTTC. The full variable domain, rest sourced from reference TRBV7-8 and TRBJ2-7, is GAGVSQSPRYKVAKRGQDVALRCDPISGHVSLFWYQQALGQGPEFLTYFQNEAQLDKSGLPSDRFFAERPEGSVSTLKIQRTQQEDSAVYLCASSPYRQGPYEQYFGPGTRLTVT.

The chain recombines TRBV7-2 with TRBJ2-5; tentatively, D is TRBD2 (7 bases). The CDR3 runs to 14 residues. The germline V and J ends were trimmed by 2 bases and 4 bases, with 11 bases remaining between them. CDR1 is SGHTA and CDR2 is FQGNSA in the germline V gene. The CDR3 is CASSLRGGAETQYF. The CDR3 nucleotides are TGTGCCAGCAGCTTACGAGGGGGGGCAGAGACCCAGTACTTC.

This clone was picked up a small number of times. J is TRBJ1-4 and V is TRBV27; D is perhaps TRBD1 (6 bases). Germline CDR1 reads MNHEY; CDR2 reads SMNVEV (reference sequence). V was cut by 10 bases and J by 9 bases, with 12 bases left in between. The CDR3 length is 11 residues. DNA for the CDR3: TGTGCCAAAAGGGGGGGAAAAAAACTGTTTTTT. Its translation is CAKRGGKKLFF.

This clone appeared once. The chain recombines TRBV7-2 with TRBJ2-1, with 8 bases aligning to TRBD2. The V gene's germline CDR1 is SGHTA and CDR2 FQGNSA. Germline trimming cut 5 bases from V and 0 bases from J; bases unmatched to any gene: 12. This CDR3 spans 18 amino acids. The CDR3 sequence: CASSIQPPGLGSYNEQFF. The CDR3 nucleotides are TGTGCCAGCAGCATCCAACCCCCGGGACTAGGCTCCTACAATGAGCAGTTCTTC.

V and J are TRBV14 and TRBJ2-7; D is unclear. The ends were cut back, 3 bases at V and 4 bases at J, with 7 bases in the middle. The germline gives CDR1 SGHDN, CDR2 FVKESK. There are 12 residues in the CDR3. In nucleotides, the CDR3 is TGTGCCAGCAGCCAGTACGGGTACGAGCAGTACTTC. This gives the protein CASSQYGYEQYF.

The chain uses TRBV7-6 and TRBJ1-1; 10 bases fit TRBD1. With V trimmed by 7 bases and J by 2 bases, 7 bases remained unmatched. Germline V lookup: CDR1 SGHVS, CDR2 FNYEAQ. This CDR3 has 15 amino acids. In nucleotides, the CDR3 is TGTGCCAGCAACCCCGTGACAGGGGGCAACACTGAAGCTTTCTTT. This translates into CASNPVTGGNTEAFF.

The rearrangement links TRBV11-3 to TRBJ2-1, with D hard to call. The CDR3 has 13 amino acids. Germline CDR1 and CDR2: SGHNT and YENEEA. V lost 1 base and J lost 9, with 10 bases in between. CDR3 sequence (DNA): TGTGCCAGCAGCTTAGTCCCGCCCTCTGAGCAGTTCTTC. This sequence encodes CASSLVPPSEQFF.

This clone occurred a few times. Relative to the germline gene, one junction end is altered; a read error may explain this. V is TRBV5-5 and J is TRBJ2-2; D may be TRBD2 (6 bases). This CDR3 is built from 17 residues. CDR1 and CDR2 (germline): SGHKS, YYEKEE (reference sequence). The CDR3 region is CASSPRWAGHSTGELFF. The CDR3 nucleotides read TGCGCCAGCAGCCCGAGGTGGGCGGGGCACTCTACCGGGGAGCTGTTTTTT.

The rearrangement joins TRBV5-1 to TRBJ2-2; D may be TRBD2 (5 bases). V was cut by 2 bases and J by 4 bases, with 12 bases left in between. CDR3 length: 15 residues. Germline lookup yields CDR1 SGHRS and CDR2 YFSETQ. The CDR3 spells CASSFMAAGTGELFF. The CDR3 region has the DNA TGCGCCAGCAGCTTCATGGCGGCGGGCACCGGGGAGCTGTTTTTT.

The V call is TRBV5-4, the J call TRBJ1-6; 12 bases fit TRBD1. From germline, CDR1 is SGHNT and CDR2 YYREEE (reference sequence). CDR3 length equals 16 residues. V was clipped by 4 bases and J by 10 bases; unmatched bases: 9. The CDR3 nucleotides are TGTGCCAGCAGCCCGGGACAGGGGGCGATTGGCTCACCCCTCCACTTT. It translates to CASSPGQGAIGSPLHF.

This chain joins TRBV5-4 and TRBJ2-5, with D perhaps assigned TRBD1 or TRBD2 (7 bases each). Trimming removed 5 bases at V and 4 bases at J, with 15 bases between. Germline loops: CDR1 SGHNT, CDR2 YYREEE (reference sequence). This CDR3 comprises 14 residues. The CDR3 DNA reads as TGTGCCAGCAGTCGAGGGGGCGGGGGAGAGACCCAGTACTTC. Translated: CASSRGGGGETQYF. The whole variable domain, filled in from reference TRBV5-4 and TRBJ2-5, reads ETGVTQSPTHLIKTRGQQVTLRCSSQSGHNTVSWYQQALGQGPQFIFQYYREEENGRGNFPPRFSGLQFPNYSSELNVNALELDDSALYLCASSRGGGGETQYFGPGTRLLVL.

CDR3 in DNA: TGTGCCAGCAGTTACCGGCCGGGACAGGGTGGTTCACCCCTCCACTTT. Its protein is CASSYRPGQGGSPLHF. The genes are TRBV6-5 and TRBJ1-6, with 9 bases fitting TRBD1. The J segment lost 9 bases and the V segment lost 2 bases, leaving 8 bases of the junction unmatched. The CDR3 length is 16 residues. The germline V gene encodes CDR1 MNHEY and CDR2 SVGAGI.

This chain links TRBV6-6 with TRBJ1-1; TRBD1 is a possible D gene (5 bases). CDR1 and CDR2 from the germline V gene are MNHNY and SVGAGI (reference sequence). CDR3 length: 13 amino acids. V lost 7 bases and J 5 bases, leaving 14 bases between the germline ends. DNA of the CDR3: TGTGCCAGCACCCCACCGGGGGGAACTGAAGCTTTCTTT. Translated, it gives CASTPPGGTEAFF.

As to this clone: Other DNA sequences from this sample encode an identical CDR3 as well. The rearrangement links TRBV19 to TRBJ2-3; 7 positions match TRBD1. The CDR3 contains 14 residues. V lost 3 bases, J lost 4 bases, and 4 bases stayed unmatched. Germline V gene data show CDR1 as LNHDA and CDR2 as SQIVND (reference sequence). CDR3 sequence: CASSIGQGADTQYF. The CDR3 region has the DNA TGTGCCAGTAGTATTGGGCAGGGGGCAGATACGCAGTATTTT.

The rearrangement uses TRBV2 and TRBJ2-5; TRBD1 is a possible D gene (6 bases). Trimming stripped 4 bases from V and 2 bases from J, with 8 bases between. The germline V gene encodes CDR1 SNHLY and CDR2 FYNNEI. The CDR3 covers 13 residues. CDR3 sequence: CASSGDMQETQYF. Here the CDR3 DNA reads TGTGCCAGCAGTGGGGACATGCAAGAGACCCAGTACTTC.

V is TRBV9 and J is TRBJ1-2; 8 positions match TRBD1. The CDR3 is made up of 14 amino acids. Germline lookup yields CDR1 SGDLS and CDR2 YYNGEE. V lost 2 bases, J lost 9 bases, and 9 bases stayed unmatched. CDR3 nucleotide sequence: TGTGCCAGCAGCGTCTTCGGACAGGGAACTAGCTACACCTTC. It encodes CASSVFGQGTSYTF.

This clone was counted a single time. The V gene is TRBV11-2, the J gene TRBJ1-2; 9 bases map to TRBD1. With 4 bases clipped from V and 4 bases from J, the junction kept 16 bases outside the gene matches. CDR1 and CDR2 (germline): SGHAT, FQNNGV. The CDR3 has 18 residues. CDR3 sequence (DNA): TGTGCCAGCAGCTCAAAGCCGGGACAGGGAATGTTTAGCTATGGCTACACCTTC. This codes for CASSSKPGQGMFSYGYTF.

The rearrangement links TRBV6-5 to TRBJ1-1; TRBD1 might be the D (5 bases). The V gene's germline CDR1 is MNHEY and CDR2 SVGAGI. V was clipped by 0 bases and J by 0 bases, with 8 bases between them. This CDR3 has 15 amino acids. Here the CDR3 DNA reads TGTGCCAGCAGTTACTCGGGGGGGTTGAACACTGAAGCTTTCTTT. It translates to CASSYSGGLNTEAFF.

This clone occurred once. The genes are TRBV10-3 and TRBJ1-1, with D hard to call. CDR1 is ENHRY, CDR2 SYGVKD, per germline. V lost 0 bases and J 0 bases, leaving 8 bases between the germline ends. This CDR3 is 15 amino acids long. Here the CDR3 reads CAISESMRLNTEAFF. CDR3 DNA: TGTGCCATCAGTGAGTCGATGAGATTGAACACTGAAGCTTTCTTT.

The chain employs TRBV29-1 and TRBJ2-5; D could derive from TRBD1 or TRBD2 (5 bases each). The germline gives CDR1 SQVTM, CDR2 ANQGSEA. V lost 7 bases and J 3 bases, leaving 12 bases between the germline ends. This CDR3 has 12 residues. In DNA form, the CDR3 reads TGCAGCGGTGGGGGATCGAAAGAGACCCAGTACTTC. Its protein is CSGGGSKETQYF.

The rearrangement joins TRBV2 to TRBJ2-3; 11 positions agree with TRBD1. V lost 6 bases and J lost 1; bases outside the gene matches: 3. CDR3 length: 15 amino acids. Germline-derived CDR1 and CDR2 are SNHLY and FYNNEI. The CDR3 DNA reads TGTGCCAGCAGCGGACAGGGGGCTGGCACAGATACGCAGTATTTT. Translating gives CASSGQGAGTDTQYF.